This T cell receptor beta chain was profiled in a study of memory CD4+ T cells and cytomegalovirus serostatus. Germline V CDR1 and CDR2: SNHLY, FYNNEI. With 4 bases clipped from V and 0 bases from J, the junction kept 5 bases outside the gene matches. The CDR3 runs 16 residues. Single viable CD3+CD4+CD8-CD45RO+ cells were sorted as the memory CD4+ T cells. After thawing, CD4+ T cells were positively selected. The sample holds a few counts of this clone. Its antigen remains unidentified. Notes on the study in general: 67 of 164 known CMV-associated TCRbeta sequences appeared in CD4+ memory.

Assay: immunoSEQ multiplex PCR; the TCRdb copy retains only in-frame clones and omits some. The data show approximately 26,000 clones, 70% to 80% seen once. The specimen was memory CD4+ T cells from blood. The source of this sequence is an adult in good health and CMV-seronegative. The J gene is TRBJ1-5, the V gene TRBV2, with 8 bases fitting TRBD1. The CDR3 DNA is TGTGCCAGCAGTGGACAGGGGCTGATTAGCAATCAGCCCCAGCATTTT. It is translated as CASSGQGLISNQPQHF.